The clone carrying this TCR beta chain was counted a few times. Its antigen is currently unknown. Constant-segment primers served in 5'RACE that generated TCR alpha and TCR beta cDNA libraries bearing sample barcodes and UMIs. TCRdb processed the 5' RACE reads anew with MiXCR; each CDR3 protein has one entry. The sample includes roughly 300,000 distinct CDR3 sequences, over 7% seen only once; the top ten take around a fifth. These data come from a study of T-cell memory formation after mild COVID-19. Broader study findings: Clones shrinking from day 15 to 85 showed even CD4/CD8 mixes; later expanders tilted CD4+.

The CDR3 is made up of 14 amino acids. From germline, CDR1 is MNHEY and CDR2 SVGEGT. V lost 1 base, J lost 0 bases, and 4 bases lay in between. What was sequenced was PBMCs or a T cell subset sorted from them (not recorded which). The TCR was taken from a man aged 18 to 29 who had mild COVID-19 (a few samples of this study predate the infection). Cell type and time point are not known. The chain employs TRBV6-2 or TRBV6-3 and TRBJ1-5; D gene uncertain. The CDR3 DNA is TGTGCCAGCAGTTACTGGGGTAGCAATCAGCCCCAGCATTTT. As protein: CASSYWGSNQPQHF.